This TCR beta chain was observed in a study of vaccination effects on CD4 cells after COVID-19. Study background: All study participants received two doses of BNT162b2 or mRNA-1273 vaccine.

The assay was immunoSEQ multiplex PCR, and TCRdb's table has in-frame clones only and misses some. The sample contains 70,000 to 75,000 clones, 60% to 80% of which appear only once. Culturing for more than 9 days preceded CD4+ T cell isolation. A half-volume exchange with IL-2 medium occurred on days 3 and 7. A note on this clone: Its specificity is unknown.

The study, taken as a whole, reports: Late post-vaccination, clones induced by infection and those induced by vaccine underwent marked clonal contraction.

This clonotype originated in a human donor who received a COVID-19 vaccine. Sequences were derived from CD4+ T cells from PBMCs cultured without peptide, sampled before COVID-19 vaccination.

The CDR3 DNA sequence: TGTGCCAGCAGCTTAGGCCCCGCAGCTGGAAACACCATATATTTT. Translating gives CASSLGPAAGNTIYF. The chain recombines TRBV7-2 with TRBJ1-3, with D unclear. The CDR3 contains 15 residues. CDR1 and CDR2 (germline): SGHTA, FQGNSA. The V end lost 1 base, the J end lost 2 bases, and 9 bases lay between the germline ends. The full variable domain, rest sourced from reference TRBV7-2 and TRBJ1-3, is GAGVSQSPSNKVTEKGKDVELRCDPISGHTALYWYRQSLGQGLEFLIYFQGNSAPDKSGLPSDRFSAERTGGSVSTLTIQRTQQEDSAVYLCASSLGPAAGNTIYFGEGSWLTVV.